This TCR beta chain comes out of a study of blood T cell repertoires in COVID-19. Study in general: In each case, the material was cDNA or gDNA derived from T cells, B-cell-depleted T cells, or PBMCs.

Libraries were prepared by immunoSEQ multiplex PCR; TCRdb keeps only in-frame clonotypes and omits some of them. The sample comprises more than 250,000 clones, around 90% of which are singletons, and 1% rests with the top ten. Germline V CDR1 and CDR2: SGHNT, YYREEE (reference sequence). V was shortened by 4 bases and J by 1 base, with 12 bases between the two germline ends. The CDR3 spans 14 residues. This chain joins TRBV5-4 and TRBJ2-7; possible D gene TRBD1, 6 bases. The sequencing sample was made of peripheral blood. This TCR derives from a man between 50 and 59 years old with active or convalescent COVID-19. CDR3 residues: CASSPGGQSYEQYF. The DNA for the CDR3 is TGTGCCAGCAGCCCGGGCGGACAGTCCTACGAGCAGTACTTC.